This T cell receptor (beta chain) was found in a study of neurological immune-mediated disorders. Time point in this sample: longitudinal time-point 3. Unsorted libraries came from 2 million PBMCs stored at -80 °C. The CDR3 has 15 residues. The germline V gene encodes CDR1 SGHAT and CDR2 FQNNGV. Trimming removed 3 bases from V and 4 bases from J, with 13 bases in between. Over 170 million TCR-beta sequences, together covering 15-18 subjects, were produced by every individual sequencing run that was carried out. TCRdb re-called the 5' RACE reads with MiXCR, one entry per CDR3 protein. This sample has fewer than 50,000 distinct CDR3 sequences, with about 13% found just once.

The sequenced material came from PBMCs. This TCR was sampled from a male donor with HTLV-1-associated myelopathy (HAM/TSP). This chain uses TRBV11-2 with TRBJ2-1; weak D call: TRBD2 (6 bases). Written as DNA, the CDR3 is TGTGCCAGCAGCTTCCCGGGACTGAGTTACAATGAGCAGTTCTTC. It is translated as CASSFPGLSYNEQFF.